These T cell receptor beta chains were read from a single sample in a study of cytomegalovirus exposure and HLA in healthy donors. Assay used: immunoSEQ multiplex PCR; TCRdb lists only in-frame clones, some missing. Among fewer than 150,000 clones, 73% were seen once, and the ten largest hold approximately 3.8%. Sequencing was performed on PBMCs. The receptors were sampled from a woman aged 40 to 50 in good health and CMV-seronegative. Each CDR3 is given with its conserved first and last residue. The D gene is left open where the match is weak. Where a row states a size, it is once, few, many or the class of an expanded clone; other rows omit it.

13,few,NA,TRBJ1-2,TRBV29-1,TGCAGCGTTGAAACAGGGAAGGACTATGGCTACACCTTC,CSVETGKDYGYTF
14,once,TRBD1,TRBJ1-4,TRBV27,TGTGCCAGCAGTCAAGACAGGGTTAATGAAAAACTGTTTTTT,CASSQDRVNEKLFF
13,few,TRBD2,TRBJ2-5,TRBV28,TGTGCCAGCAGTGCCACAGGACGGGAGGGCCAGTACTTC,CASSATGREGQYF
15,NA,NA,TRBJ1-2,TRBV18,TGTGCCAGCTCACCAGTACTCCGGGAAGACTATGGCTACACCTTC,CASSPVLREDYGYTF
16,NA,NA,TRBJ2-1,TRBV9,TGTGCCAGCAGCGGGGGAACCGGGACAAGATACAATGAGCAGTTCTTC,CASSGGTGTRYNEQFF
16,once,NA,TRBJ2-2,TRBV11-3,TGTGCCAGCAGCTTAGTTATAGCGACGAACACCGGGGAGCTGTTTTTT,CASSLVIATNTGELFF
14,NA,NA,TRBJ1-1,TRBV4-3,TGCGCCAGCAGCCAAGATTCCCAATACACTGAAGCTTTCTTT,CASSQDSQYTEAFF
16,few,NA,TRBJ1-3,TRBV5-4,TGTGCCAGCAGCCCGGACAGCACCGCATCTGGAAACACCATATATTTT,CASSPDSTASGNTIYF
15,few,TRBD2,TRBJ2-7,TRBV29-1,TGCAGCGTCCGTCCGACTAGCTCCAGCTTCTACGAGCAGTACTTC,CSVRPTSSSFYEQYF
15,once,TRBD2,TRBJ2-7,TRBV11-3,TGTGCCAGCAGCTCCGGGACTAGCGGGAGGTACGAGCAGTACTTC,CASSSGTSGRYEQYF
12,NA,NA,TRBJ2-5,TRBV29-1,TGCAGCGTAGCTGTAACCCAAGAGACCCAGTACTTC,CSVAVTQETQYF
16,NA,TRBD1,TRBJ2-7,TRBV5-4,TGTGCCAGCAGCTTGTACGGGACAGGGAACTCCTACGAGCAGTACTTC,CASSLYGTGNSYEQYF
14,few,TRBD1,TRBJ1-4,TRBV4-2,TGTGCCAGCAGCCAAGGGACAGGTGGGGAAAAACTGTTTTTT,CASSQGTGGEKLFF
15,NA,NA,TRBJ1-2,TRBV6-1,TGTGCCAGCAGTGAAGGGGCAGGGGCCCGGATAGGCTACACCTTC,CASSEGAGARIGYTF
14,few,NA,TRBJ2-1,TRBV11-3,TGTGCCAGCAGCTTTTTAGCGCCCGTCTCGGAGCAGTTCTTC,CASSFLAPVSEQFF
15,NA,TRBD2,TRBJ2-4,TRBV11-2,TGTGCCAGCAGGGGACTAGCGGGAGCCAAAAACATTCAGTACTTC,CASRGLAGAKNIQYF
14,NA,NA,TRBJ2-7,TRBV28,TGTGCCAGCAGTTTTCGGGGGGCGCTTCTCGAGCAGTACTTC,CASSFRGALLEQYF
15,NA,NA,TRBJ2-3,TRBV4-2,TGTGCCAGCAGCCGAAGCCCAATTGGCACAGATACGCAGTATTTT,CASSRSPIGTDTQYF
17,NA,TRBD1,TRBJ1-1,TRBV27,TGTGCCAGCAGTCTGACCGGGACAGGGTGGGGGAACACTGAAGCTTTCTTT,CASSLTGTGWGNTEAFF
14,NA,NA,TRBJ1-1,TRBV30,TGTGCCTGGAGTGTACGGGGAGTTACCACTGAAGCTTTCTTT,CAWSVRGVTTEAFF
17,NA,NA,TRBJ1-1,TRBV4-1,TGCGCCAGCAGCCCACGTGGAACAGGTCCCTCGAACACTGAAGCTTTCTTT,CASSPRGTGPSNTEAFF
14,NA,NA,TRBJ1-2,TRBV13,TGTGCCAGCAGATATGATACAGGGAAGTATGGCTACACCTTC,CASRYDTGKYGYTF
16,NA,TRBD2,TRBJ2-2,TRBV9,TGTGCCAGCAGCGGGGGACTAGCGGGATCTTTCGGGGAGCTGTTTTTT,CASSGGLAGSFGELFF
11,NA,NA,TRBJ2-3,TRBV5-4,TGTGCCAGCAGCTGGGCCGATACGCAGTATTTT,CASSWADTQYF
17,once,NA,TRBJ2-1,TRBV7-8,TGTGCCAGCAGGGTCGCCCAGCGGAAAACGCTAGGTAATGAGCAGTTCTTC,CASRVAQRKTLGNEQFF
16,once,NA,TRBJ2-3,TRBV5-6,TGTGCCAGCAGCCGATACGCGAGGAGGAGGGCAGATACGCAGTATTTT,CASSRYARRRADTQYF
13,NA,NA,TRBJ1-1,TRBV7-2,TGTGCCAGCAGCAGGGGATCGAACACTGAAGCTTTCTTT,CASSRGSNTEAFF
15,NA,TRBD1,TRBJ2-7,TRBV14,TGTGCCAGCAGCCAAATGACAGGGGTCTCCTACGAGCAGTACTTC,CASSQMTGVSYEQYF
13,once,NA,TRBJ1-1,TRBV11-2,TGTGCCAGCAGCTCTCAACGGGACACTGAAGCTTTCTTT,CASSSQRDTEAFF
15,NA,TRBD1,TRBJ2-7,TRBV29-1,TGCAGCGTTGAAGACCCCGACAGGGTTTCCCACGAGCAGTACTTC,CSVEDPDRVSHEQYF